Listed below are T cell receptor beta chains from one sample, sequenced in a study of blood T cell repertoires in COVID-19. Method: immunoSEQ multiplex PCR; TCRdb's copy keeps in-frame clones and lacks some. The sample contains more than 150,000 clones, 80% to 90% of which appear only once. The specimen sequenced was peripheral blood. The source is a woman younger than 35 who had recovered from COVID-19. The CDR3 runs from the conserved cysteine through the conserved F or W. D genes are given only for firm matches. The size entry is marked missing in some rows and otherwise reads once, few, many or a size class.

d_gene | abundance | j_gene | v_gene | CDR3aa | CDR3nt
NA | NA | TRBJ2-3 | TRBV5-6 | CASSLLSSYFTDTQYF | TGTGCCAGCAGCTTGTTATCGAGCTATTTCACAGATACGCAGTATTTT
NA | NA | TRBJ1-1 | TRBV5-4 | CASSLRSTGDTEAFF | TGTGCCAGCAGCTTAAGGTCTACTGGAGACACTGAAGCTTTCTTT
TRBD1 | NA | TRBJ2-1 | TRBV5-1 | CASSFVGTGVENEQFF | TGCGCCAGCAGCTTCGTCGGGACAGGGGTTGAGAATGAGCAGTTCTTC
TRBD2 | NA | TRBJ2-1 | TRBV7-8 | CASSTSGNSYNEQFF | TGTGCCAGCAGCACTAGCGGGAACTCCTACAATGAGCAGTTCTTC
NA | NA | TRBJ2-1 | TRBV11-3 | CASSNGGGVYNEQFF | TGTGCCAGCAGCAATGGCGGGGGCGTATACAATGAGCAGTTCTTC
TRBD1 | NA | TRBJ1-2 | TRBV4-3 | CASSHLTGEGYTF | TGCGCCAGCAGCCACCTGACAGGGGAGGGCTACACCTTC
NA | NA | TRBJ1-5 | TRBV19 | CASGGGWNQPQHF | TGTGCCAGCGGGGGGGGGTGGAATCAGCCCCAGCATTTT
TRBD2 | NA | TRBJ2-1 | TRBV19 | CASSIGGLAGARDEQFF | TGTGCCAGTAGTATAGGAGGACTAGCGGGAGCACGCGATGAGCAGTTCTTC
TRBD1 | NA | TRBJ1-2 | TRBV19 | CASTASLGQGEKGYTF | TGTGCCAGTACCGCCTCCCTGGGACAGGGGGAAAAGGGCTACACCTTC
TRBD2 | NA | TRBJ2-3 | TRBV13 | CASSLDGGRADTQYF | TGTGCCAGCAGCTTAGATGGAGGGAGGGCAGATACGCAGTATTTT
TRBD2 | few | TRBJ2-1 | TRBV6-1 | CASSAWTSGSHNEQFF | TGTGCCAGCAGTGCCTGGACTAGCGGGAGCCACAATGAGCAGTTCTTC
TRBD1 | NA | TRBJ1-5 | TRBV5-5 | CASSPGSQGGDQPQHF | TGTGCCAGCAGCCCGGGCTCACAGGGGGGTGATCAGCCCCAGCATTTT
TRBD1 | NA | TRBJ2-1 | TRBV5-1 | CASSFTGQGASREQFF | TGCGCCAGCAGCTTTACCGGACAGGGGGCTTCGAGGGAGCAGTTCTTC
NA | NA | TRBJ2-3 | TRBV30 | CAWSVNSVGVTQYF | TGTGCCTGGAGTGTAAATTCGGTCGGGGTTACGCAGTATTTT
TRBD2 | NA | TRBJ2-3 | TRBV28 | CASSFWLAGGEGSDTQYF | TGTGCCAGCAGTTTTTGGCTAGCGGGGGGGGAGGGTTCAGATACGCAGTATTTT
NA | NA | TRBJ1-2 | TRBV27 | CASSVRSGYGYTF | TGTGCCAGCAGTGTCCGTAGCGGCTATGGCTACACCTTC
TRBD1 | few | TRBJ2-2 | TRBV6-2/TRBV6-3 | CASSYDRAPNTGELFF | TGTGCCAGCAGTTACGACAGGGCCCCGAACACCGGGGAGCTGTTTTTT
TRBD2 | once | TRBJ2-5 | TRBV10-3 | CAISNAGVETQYF | TGTGCCATCAGTAACGCGGGGGTAGAGACCCAGTACTTC
TRBD1 | NA | TRBJ1-6 | TRBV5-1 | CASSFDRANSPLHF | TGCGCCAGCAGCTTCGACAGGGCCAACTCACCCCTCCACTTT
NA | once | TRBJ2-1 | TRBV19 | CASTPGNEQFF | TGTGCCAGTACCCCCGGGAATGAGCAGTTCTTC
TRBD1 | NA | TRBJ1-1 | TRBV9 | CASSVYPGGQSEAFF | TGTGCCAGCAGCGTATATCCAGGGGGACAATCTGAAGCTTTCTTT
NA | once | TRBJ1-2 | TRBV29-1 | CSVGTSNGYTF | TGCAGCGTTGGGACAAGCAATGGCTACACCTTC
NA | NA | TRBJ2-7 | TRBV12-3/TRBV12-4 | CASSRGTAYEQYF | TGTGCCAGCAGCCGCGGGACGGCCTACGAGCAGTACTTC
NA | NA | TRBJ2-1 | TRBV27 | CASSLSSTFLFNEQFF | TGTGCCAGCAGTTTATCTAGCACCTTCCTTTTCAATGAGCAGTTCTTC
NA | once | TRBJ2-7 | TRBV7-9 | CASSRDNYEQYF | TGTGCCAGCAGCCGGGACAACTACGAGCAGTACTTC
NA | NA | TRBJ1-2 | TRBV7-2 | CASSLALRLGGKSYTF | TGTGCCAGCAGCTTAGCGCTCCGTTTGGGGGGGAAAAGCTACACCTTC
NA | NA | TRBJ1-1 | TRBV6-4 | CASSPTGNTEAFF | TGTGCCAGCAGTCCGACAGGGAACACTGAAGCTTTCTTT
TRBD2 | NA | TRBJ2-3 | TRBV28 | CASSLLTSFTDTQYF | TGTGCCAGCAGTTTATTGACTAGCTTCACAGATACGCAGTATTTT
TRBD2 | once | TRBJ2-1 | TRBV24-1 | CATSDPGTREYNEQFF | TGTGCCACCAGTGATCCCGGGACTAGAGAATACAATGAGCAGTTCTTC